Below, 4 T cell receptor beta chains from the same sample are listed, as sequenced in a study of T cell responses to AZD1222 COVID-19 vaccine. Sequenced by immunoSEQ multiplex PCR; TCRdb stores in-frame clones only, minus some. This table has tens of thousands of clones, 88% appearing once. Sequencing was performed on peripheral blood, taken 28 days after the second AZD1222 dose. These receptors all come from an adult who received the AZD1222 COVID-19 vaccine.

The rearrangement links TRBV4-2 to TRBJ2-4; perhaps TRBD1 as D (6 bases). The CDR3 has 13 amino acids. V was pared by 4 bases and J by 8 bases, with 12 bases between. The V gene's germline CDR1 is LGHNA and CDR2 YNFKEQ. The CDR3 nucleotides are TGTGCCAGCAGCCGGGACAAAGGGGACATTCAGTACTTC. This encodes CASSRDKGDIQYF.

The chain has TRBV18 and TRBJ2-1; tentatively, D is TRBD1 (5 bases). Germline CDR1 reads KGHSH; CDR2 reads LQKENI. V was pared by 5 bases and J by 3 bases, with 17 bases between. The CDR3 covers 16 residues. The CDR3 sequence: CASSDSVRQFYNEQFF. Written as DNA, the CDR3 is TGTGCCAGCTCAGATTCGGTCAGACAGTTCTACAATGAGCAGTTCTTC.

V and J are TRBV15 and TRBJ2-2; D uncertain. CDR3 length equals 14 residues. The germline V gene encodes CDR1 LNHNV and CDR2 YYDKDF (reference sequence). V was shortened by 0 bases and J by 4 bases, with 6 bases between the two germline ends. The CDR3 nucleotides read TGTGCCACCAGCAGAGATCGGGTCACCGGGGAGCTGTTTTTT. This sequence encodes CATSRDRVTGELFF.

This clone was detected a few times. Here the CDR3 reads CASSDSPSGGYNEQFF. CDR3 sequence (DNA): TGTGCCAGCAGTGACTCCCCTAGCGGGGGGTACAATGAGCAGTTCTTC. The V call is TRBV6-4, the J call TRBJ2-1; 11 bases are a match to TRBD2. Germline V gives CDR1 MRHNA, CDR2 SNTAGT. CDR3 length: 16 residues. Unmatched junction bases numbered 2, after V lost 0 bases and J lost 4 bases.